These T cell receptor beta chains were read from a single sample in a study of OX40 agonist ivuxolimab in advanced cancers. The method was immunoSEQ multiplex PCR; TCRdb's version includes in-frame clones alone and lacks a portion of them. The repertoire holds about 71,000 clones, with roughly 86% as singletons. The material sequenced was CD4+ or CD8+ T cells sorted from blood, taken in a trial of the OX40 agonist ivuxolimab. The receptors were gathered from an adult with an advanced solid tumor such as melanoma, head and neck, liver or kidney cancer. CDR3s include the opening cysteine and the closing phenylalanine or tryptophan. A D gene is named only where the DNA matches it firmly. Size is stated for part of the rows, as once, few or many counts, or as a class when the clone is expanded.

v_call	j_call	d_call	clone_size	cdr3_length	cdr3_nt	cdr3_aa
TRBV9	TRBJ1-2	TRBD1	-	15	TGTGCCAGCAGCGAGGGACAGACGTTTGACTATGGCTACACCTTC	CASSEGQTFDYGYTF
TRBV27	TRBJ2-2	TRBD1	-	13	TGTGCCAGCAGTCCAAGACAGGGATGGGAGCTGTTTTTT	CASSPRQGWELFF
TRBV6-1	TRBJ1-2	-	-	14	TGTGCCAGCATGGGACTCGACGGCTCCTATGGCTACACCTTC	CASMGLDGSYGYTF
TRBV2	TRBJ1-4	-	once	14	TGTGCCAGCAGTGACCACGGGACCGTCGAAAAACTGTTTTTT	CASSDHGTVEKLFF
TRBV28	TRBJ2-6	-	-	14	TGTGCCAGCAGTATGGGCCCTGGGGCCAACGTCCTGACTTTC	CASSMGPGANVLTF
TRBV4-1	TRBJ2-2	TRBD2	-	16	TGCGCCAGCAGCCCTAGAAGCGGGAGGATCGGCGGGGAGCTGTTTTTT	CASSPRSGRIGGELFF
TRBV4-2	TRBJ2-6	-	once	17	TGTGCCAGCAGCCAGACCGGGACGGACTCTGGGGCCAACGTCCTGACTTTC	CASSQTGTDSGANVLTF
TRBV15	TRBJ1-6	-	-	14	TGTGCCTCTAGACCCGGCTCCTATAATTCACCCCTCCACTTT	CASRPGSYNSPLHF
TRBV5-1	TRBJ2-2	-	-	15	TGCGCCAGCAGCTCCGGGACGGGGAACACCGGGGAGCTGTTTTTT	CASSSGTGNTGELFF
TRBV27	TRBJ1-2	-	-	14	TGTGCCAGCAGTTTTGGGCGGAATCACTATGGCTACACCTTC	CASSFGRNHYGYTF
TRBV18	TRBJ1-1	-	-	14	TGTGCCAGCTCACCACCGGGACGTGGAGGTGAAGCTTTCTTT	CASSPPGRGGEAFF
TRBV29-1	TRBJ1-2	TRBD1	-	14	TGCAGCACAGGGGGGACAGGGGGCGGTGATGGCTACACCTTC	CSTGGTGGGDGYTF
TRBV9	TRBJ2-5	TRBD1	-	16	TGTGCCAGCAGCGTAGGCGGGACAGGTAACCAAGAGACCCAGTACTTC	CASSVGGTGNQETQYF